Shown below are 20 T cell receptor beta chains from a single sample sequenced in a study of T cell responses to AZD1222 COVID-19 vaccine. Clones were sequenced by immunoSEQ multiplex PCR, and TCRdb holds only the in-frame ones, with some missing. Of approximately 100,000 clones in the sample, over 90% are singletons; the top ten hold around 5%. Material: peripheral blood, obtained on day 0 of AZD1222 vaccination. Source of these receptors: an adult in good health.

The chain combines TRBV25-1 with TRBJ2-7; TRBD2 is a possible D gene (6 bases). V lost 2 bases and J lost 5, with 13 bases in between. Germline V CDR1 and CDR2: MGHDK, SYGVNS. The CDR3 totals 14 residues. The CDR3 DNA reads TGTGCCAGCAGTGAACAGGAGGGGTACCACGAGCAGTACTTC. This encodes CASSEQEGYHEQYF.

The gene calls are TRBV6-5 and TRBJ2-7; D remains ambiguous. Trimming removed 5 bases from V and 3 bases from J, with 14 bases in between. Germline CDR1 MNHEY, CDR2 SVGAGI. This CDR3 has 14 residues. This chain's CDR3 is CASSQRKNSYEQYF. The CDR3 bases are TGTGCCAGCAGTCAGAGAAAAAACAGCTACGAGCAGTACTTC.

The chain is built from TRBV5-5 and TRBJ1-1; 7 positions agree with TRBD1. CDR3 length equals 16 residues. Per germline, CDR1 SGHKS and CDR2 YYEKEE (reference sequence). The junction had 6 bases not matched to a gene; V was cut back by 1 base and J by 0 bases. The CDR3 sequence: CASSLRGGQLNTEAFF. CDR3 nucleotides: TGTGCCAGCAGCTTGAGGGGGGGACAGTTGAACACTGAAGCTTTCTTT.

This clone was recorded once. This rearrangement joins TRBV25-1 to TRBJ2-3; the D gene is possibly TRBD2 (6 bases). Germline V gives CDR1 MGHDK, CDR2 SYGVNS. CDR3 length: 15 amino acids. Trimming removed 6 bases from V and 4 bases from J, with 17 bases in between. This CDR3 reads CASSPGLPRSDTQYF. The CDR3 nucleotides are TGTGCCAGCAGCCCCGGACTACCACGGTCAGATACGCAGTATTTT.

The chain employs TRBV28 and TRBJ2-7; no firm D call. V lost 4 bases to trimming and J lost 5 bases, with 18 bases between them. CDR1 and CDR2 (germline): MDHEN, SYDVKM. The CDR3 is 15 amino acids. The CDR3 here is CASSSTWTLADEQYF. DNA for the CDR3: TGTGCCAGCAGTTCCACGTGGACCCTCGCCGACGAGCAGTACTTC.

This chain connects TRBV19 to TRBJ2-7; D is uncertain. The CDR3 totals 13 residues. The germline gives CDR1 LNHDA, CDR2 SQIVND (reference sequence). V lost 8 bases to trimming and J lost 4 bases, with 15 bases between them. This chain's CDR3 is CASAPSVPYEQYF. In DNA, the CDR3 is TGTGCCAGTGCTCCCAGCGTCCCATACGAGCAGTACTTC.

The gene calls are TRBV7-3 and TRBJ2-1; 8 positions agree with TRBD2. Looked up from germline, CDR1 is SGHTA and CDR2 is FQGTGA. The CDR3 has 17 amino acids. V dropped 5 bases and J dropped 3; count of bases not matched to a gene: 12. The CDR3: CASSPGQSGRVYNEQFF. Written as DNA, the CDR3 is TGTGCCAGCAGCCCCGGCCAAAGCGGGAGAGTCTACAATGAGCAGTTCTTC. The variable domain in full, completed from reference TRBV7-3 and TRBJ2-1, reads GAGVSQTPSNKVTEKGKYVELRCDPISGHTALYWYRQSLGQGPEFLIYFQGTGAADDSGLPNDRFFAVRPEGSVSTLKIQRTERGDSAVYLCASSPGQSGRVYNEQFFGPGTRLTVL.

The chain carries TRBV14 and TRBJ2-7; D is uncertain. CDR1 is SGHDN and CDR2 is FVKESK in the germline V gene. CDR3 length: 11 amino acids. The ends were cut back, 1 base at V and 9 bases at J, with 7 bases in the middle. CDR3 sequence reads: CASSQGPSQYF. In DNA, the CDR3 is TGTGCCAGCAGCCAAGGCCCCTCGCAGTACTTC.

The J gene is TRBJ2-4, the V gene TRBV2; 9 bases align to TRBD1. Germline V gene data show CDR1 as SNHLY and CDR2 as FYNNEI. The length of the CDR3 is 13 residues. J gave up 8 bases and V 6 bases, and 5 bases lay outside the gene matches. Written as DNA, the CDR3 is TGTGCCAGCAGGACACAGGGGGCAGACATTCAGTACTTC. Protein product: CASRTQGADIQYF.

The chain carries TRBV5-4 and TRBJ1-1; possibly TRBD1 for D (6 bases). Trimming cost V 1 base and J 6 bases, with 19 bases left between them. The CDR3 covers 16 residues. CDR1 and CDR2 (germline): SGHNT, YYREEE (reference sequence). The CDR3, as DNA: TGTGCCAGCAGCTTGCCCAATACAGGGAAGGTAGCTGAAGCTTTCTTT. Protein sequence: CASSLPNTGKVAEAFF.

This chain connects TRBV5-5 to TRBJ2-5; D is possibly TRBD1 (6 bases). Trimming shortened V by 2 bases and J by 2 bases, and 7 bases separated the two germline ends. The V gene's germline CDR1 is SGHKS and CDR2 YYEKEE (reference sequence). CDR3 length equals 13 residues. The CDR3 nucleotides read TGTGCCAGCAGCTTACAGGGTCAAGAGACCCAGTACTTC. It encodes CASSLQGQETQYF.

This clone has only one observation. V usage is TRBV7-2 and J usage is TRBJ2-7, with 8 bases matching TRBD1. V trimming: 5 bases; J trimming: 2 bases; junction bases outside the gene matches: 8. The CDR3 contains 15 residues. Germline assignment: CDR1 SGHTA and CDR2 FQGNSA. CDR3 coding DNA: TGTGCCAGCAGCATTGGACAGGGTATCACCTACGAGCAGTACTTC. Amino acid sequence: CASSIGQGITYEQYF.

The V gene is TRBV30, the J gene TRBJ2-1; 9 nucleotides line up with TRBD2. J lost 14 bases, V lost 2 bases, and 10 bases had no gene match. CDR3 length: 13 residues. From germline, CDR1 is GTSNPN and CDR2 SVGIG (reference sequence). CDR3 protein: CAWSRAGGPLEFF. The DNA for the CDR3 is TGTGCCTGGAGTAGGGCGGGAGGGCCGTTGGAGTTCTTC.

The chain has TRBV9 and TRBJ2-2; 9 bases align to TRBD2. CDR1 is SGDLS, CDR2 YYNGEE, per germline. Losses at the gene ends were 10 bases for V and 5 bases for J; bases not matched to a gene: 21. The CDR3 sequence is 18 residues long. The CDR3 nucleotides read TGTGCCTCAAGCAGTTATGGCAAGCGGGAGGTATGGACCGGGGAGCTGTTTTTT. Translation: CASSSYGKREVWTGELFF.

This chain connects TRBV7-6 to TRBJ2-1; D perhaps matches TRBD2 (6 bases). There are 14 residues in the CDR3. The V gene lost 5 bases and the J gene lost 7 bases, with 15 bases spanning the gap. Germline CDR1 is SGHVS and CDR2 is FNYEAQ. The CDR3 nucleotides are TGTGCCAGCAGCGCCCGTAGCGGAGAGAATGAGCAGTTCTTC. Translated: CASSARSGENEQFF.

On this clone: One end of the junction does not line up with germline, which may come from a read error. The chain uses TRBV27 and TRBJ2-1; D perhaps matches TRBD2 (6 bases). Germline CDR1 and CDR2: MNHEY and SMNVEV (reference sequence). The CDR3 sequence is 10 residues long. The CDR3 here is CATGVNEQFF. CDR3 nucleotides: TGCGCGACGGGGGTCAATGAGCAGTTCTTC.

The V gene is TRBV29-1, the J gene TRBJ2-5; TRBD2 matches at 11 bases. The length of the CDR3 is 15 residues. Germline CDR1 and CDR2: SQVTM and ANQGSEA. The V and J ends lost 1 base and 4 bases, in that order; junction bases with no gene match: 5. The CDR3 DNA follows: TGCAGCGTTGAAGGGTCGACTAGCGGGATAGAGACCCAGTACTTC. This encodes CSVEGSTSGIETQYF.

In its sample, this clone was seen once. A read error may produce the germline difference seen at one junction end. The V call is TRBV19, the J call TRBJ2-7; D is unresolved. Germline V gene data show CDR1 as LNHDA and CDR2 as SQIVND (reference sequence). This CDR3 is built from 13 residues. The CDR3 coding sequence is TGTGCCAGTAGTATAGATCTATTGGCCGGGCCTCACTTC. Its translation is CASSIDLLAGPHF.

The chain has TRBV5-3 and TRBJ2-6; possibly TRBD1 or TRBD2 for D (5 bases each). TRBV5-3 belongs to the ORF category, with a function that is uncertain. V was shortened by 2 bases and J by 1 base, with 13 bases between the two germline ends. This CDR3 is 17 amino acids long. CDR3 sequence: CARSFLGELSGANVLTF. The DNA for the CDR3 is TGTGCCAGAAGCTTCCTGGGGGAGCTATCTGGGGCCAACGTCCTGACTTTC.

This clone was seen once. The V gene is TRBV18, the J gene TRBJ2-1; TRBD2 matches 8 bases. The trim removed 0 bases at V and 6 bases at J, leaving 7 bases unmatched. The CDR3 has 16 amino acids. Germline V gene data show CDR1 as KGHSH and CDR2 as LQKENI. DNA for the CDR3: TGTGCCAGCTCACCACCGGGAAGGACTAGCTTCAATGAGCAGTTCTTC. It specifies CASSPPGRTSFNEQFF.